This entry lists 30 T cell receptor beta chains sequenced from one sample in a study of cytomegalovirus exposure and HLA in healthy donors. 13 Jbeta primers and 60 Vbeta primers were used for the PCR. Some clones are missing from TCRdb's copy, which holds only in-frame ones; the method was immunoSEQ multiplex PCR. This repertoire includes 55,000 to 80,000 clones. Sequencing input: PBMCs. The receptors shown here come from a man aged 35 to 55 in good health and CMV-seronegative.

The V call is TRBV7-6, the J call TRBJ2-7, with 12 bases fitting TRBD1. Germline CDR1 and CDR2: SGHVS and FNYEAQ. The CDR3 is 15 amino acids. V was clipped by 5 bases and J by 6 bases; unmatched bases: 8. CDR3 protein: CASSTTGTGGAEQYF. The CDR3 nucleotides are TGTGCCAGCAGCACAACCGGGACAGGGGGCGCCGAGCAGTACTTC.

The V and J genes are TRBV7-9 and TRBJ2-1, with 7 bases lining up with TRBD2. Germline loops: CDR1 SEHNR, CDR2 FQNEAQ (reference sequence). The V segment lost 5 bases and the J segment 7 bases; nucleotides outside the gene matches: 14. The CDR3 length is 16 residues. CDR3 DNA: TGTGCCAGCAGCCGCCAAAGCGGGACCACATCGAATGAGCAGTTCTTC. This translates into CASSRQSGTTSNEQFF.

This chain connects TRBV6-5 to TRBJ2-7, with TRBD2 identical over 8 bases. Trimming removed 6 bases from V and 1 base from J; junction bases left unmatched: 8. CDR1 and CDR2 from the germline V gene are MNHEY and SVGAGI. This CDR3 has 15 residues. The chain's CDR3 is CASSIRTSPSYEQYF. As DNA, the CDR3 is TGTGCCAGCAGCATTAGGACTAGCCCTTCCTACGAGCAGTACTTC.

The chain combines TRBV6-5 with TRBJ1-3, with TRBD1 matching 8 bases. This CDR3 has 13 amino acids. The germline CDR1 and CDR2 sequences are MNHEY and SVGAGI. Unmatched junction bases numbered 4, after V lost 8 bases and J lost 4 bases. CDR3 DNA: TGTGCCAGCTGGACAGGGTACGGAAACACCATATATTTT. Translating it yields CASWTGYGNTIYF.

The chain employs TRBV18 and TRBJ1-5; the D is unclear. Trimming removed 2 bases from V and 0 bases from J, with 11 bases in between. Germline V lookup: CDR1 KGHSH, CDR2 LQKENI. CDR3 length: 16 residues. The chain's CDR3 is CASSPSEFTSNQPQHF. The CDR3 region has the DNA TGTGCCAGCTCACCATCGGAGTTTACTAGCAATCAGCCCCAGCATTTT.

The gene calls are TRBV6-5 and TRBJ1-1; D remains ambiguous. The CDR3 runs 13 residues. The germline CDR1 and CDR2 sequences are MNHEY and SVGAGI. V was cut by 6 bases and J by 4 bases, with 12 bases left in between. The CDR3 is CASRSMGSTEAFF. The CDR3 region has the DNA TGTGCCAGCAGGTCGATGGGGAGCACTGAAGCTTTCTTT.

This rearrangement joins TRBV27 to TRBJ2-3, with 7 bases lining up with TRBD1. Germline CDR1 MNHEY, CDR2 SMNVEV (reference sequence). The CDR3 has 15 residues. The V gene end was trimmed by 6 bases and the J gene end by 4 bases; junction bases not matched to a gene: 10. The DNA for the CDR3 is TGTGCCAGCAGCTTGACAGGGTTCTTCGCAGATACGCAGTATTTT. Its protein product is CASSLTGFFADTQYF.

This rearrangement joins TRBV13 to TRBJ2-7; 11 nucleotides match TRBD2. CDR3 length equals 16 residues. V was pared by 5 bases and J by 4 bases, with 10 bases of the junction left unmatched. Per germline, CDR1 PRHDT and CDR2 FYEKMQ (reference sequence). DNA of the CDR3: TGTGCCAGCAGCCCCCCAACTAGCGGGGGTTCATACGAGCAGTACTTC. This codes for CASSPPTSGGSYEQYF.

The gene calls are TRBV29-1 and TRBJ1-4; weak D call: TRBD1 (6 bases). V lost 6 bases, J lost 0 bases, and 11 bases lay in between. Germline values: CDR1 SQVTM, CDR2 ANQGSEA. The CDR3 totals 14 residues. CDR3 bases: TGCAGCGTCCCACAGGGAACAACTAATGAAAAACTGTTTTTT. Its translation: CSVPQGTTNEKLFF.

The chain recombines TRBV4-1 with TRBJ1-6, with a tentative D call TRBD1 (6 bases). CDR1 MGHRA and CDR2 YSYEKL come from the germline V gene. Trimming shortened V by 4 bases and J by 10 bases, and 17 bases separated the two germline ends. There are 15 residues in the CDR3. CDR3 sequence: CASSRKEAGESPLHF. The CDR3 nucleotides read TGCGCCAGCAGCCGCAAGGAGGCAGGGGAATCACCCCTCCACTTT.

A word on this clone: Other DNA sequences in this sample translate to the same CDR3. The CDR3 nucleotides are TGCAGTGCTAGGGGGGGTTACGAGCAGTACTTC. It is translated as CSARGGYEQYF. V usage is TRBV20-1 and J usage is TRBJ2-7, with D perhaps matching TRBD2 (6 bases). Trimming removed 3 bases from V and 4 bases from J, with 7 bases in between. Germline CDR1 DFQATT, CDR2 SNEGSKA (reference sequence). This CDR3 is built from 11 residues.

This chain links TRBV30 with TRBJ2-5; TRBD2 matches 9 bases. Germline V gene lookup returns CDR1 GTSNPN and CDR2 SVGIG (reference sequence). The V and J ends lost 3 bases and 5 bases, in that order; junction bases with no gene match: 7. This CDR3 spans 14 amino acids. Here the CDR3 reads CAWSDSGGMETQYF. The CDR3, as DNA: TGTGCCTGGAGCGATAGCGGGGGAATGGAGACCCAGTACTTC.

This chain links TRBV11-2 with TRBJ2-7; D call uncertain. Trimming pared 1 base from V and 2 bases from J, leaving 6 bases between. In germline, CDR1 is SGHAT, CDR2 FQNNGV. This CDR3 has 13 amino acids. The CDR3 here is CASSLVATYEQYF. CDR3 DNA: TGTGCCAGCAGCTTAGTAGCAACCTACGAGCAGTACTTC.

The CDR3 DNA reads as TGTGCCAGCAGTTCGGGACAGATTTCCGGGGAGCTGTTTTTT. It encodes CASSSGQISGELFF. The chain employs TRBV27 and TRBJ2-2, with 7 nucleotides matching TRBD1. Looked up from germline, CDR1 is MNHEY and CDR2 is SMNVEV (reference sequence). The ends lost 4 bases at V and 6 bases at J; junction bases unmatched: 5. The CDR3 loop spans 14 amino acids.

The J gene is TRBJ2-5, the V gene TRBV19; TRBD2 might be the D (5 bases). The V end was cut by 10 bases, the J end by 4 bases, with 16 bases between. Germline values: CDR1 LNHDA, CDR2 SQIVND (reference sequence). This CDR3 comprises 13 residues. The DNA of the CDR3 is TGTGCCACCAAAGAGGGTTTGAGAGAGACCCAGTACTTC. Translating it yields CATKEGLRETQYF.

The chain has TRBV5-1 and TRBJ1-1; D not certain. Germline lookup yields CDR1 SGHRS and CDR2 YFSETQ. Between the trimmed V and J ends, which lost 0 bases and 0 bases, there was a span of 6 bases. The CDR3 covers 14 residues. DNA for the CDR3: TGCGCCAGCAGCTTGGCCCAGTTGAACACTGAAGCTTTCTTT. This codes for CASSLAQLNTEAFF.

The J gene is TRBJ1-1, the V gene TRBV4-2; D is ambiguous. This CDR3 contains 14 residues. CDR1 and CDR2 from the germline V gene are LGHNA and YNFKEQ. Trimming left V 2 bases short and J 0 bases short, with 7 bases between. For the CDR3, the DNA is TGTGCCAGCAGCCAAACTGAGATGAACACTGAAGCTTTCTTT. It codes for CASSQTEMNTEAFF.

As to this clone: At one end the junction does not follow the germline gene, possibly because of a read error. The CDR3 nucleotides read TGTGCTAGCAGCTTTTCTCTCGGGGATTTCGGGGAGCTGTTTTTT. Amino acids: CASSFSLGDFGELFF. The chain recombines TRBV7-7 with TRBJ2-2; possible D gene TRBD2, 5 bases. The V gene's germline CDR1 is SSHAT and CDR2 FNYEAQ (reference sequence). The CDR3 loop spans 15 amino acids.

The rearrangement uses TRBV9 and TRBJ1-2, with D possibly TRBD1 on 6 matching bases. V shed 3 bases and J shed 5 bases, with 11 bases lying between them. The CDR3 is 13 residues long. CDR1 and CDR2 (germline): SGDLS, YYNGEE. The CDR3 DNA reads TGTGCCAGCAGCGGCGGGGGCTGGTATGGCTACACCTTC. Translated: CASSGGGWYGYTF.

The rearrangement joins TRBV9 to TRBJ1-1; 7 bases map to TRBD1. Germline V gene sequence: CDR1 SGDLS, CDR2 YYNGEE. V gave up 4 bases and J gave up 3 bases; unmatched junction bases: 6. This CDR3 comprises 14 residues. The chain's CDR3 is CASSPQQGYTEAFF. CDR3 DNA sequence: TGTGCCAGCAGCCCACAACAGGGGTACACTGAAGCTTTCTTT.

The gene calls are TRBV5-4 and TRBJ1-1, with D uncertain. Germline CDR1 reads SGHNT; CDR2 reads YYREEE (reference sequence). The V end was cut by 0 bases, the J end by 1 base, with 10 bases between. The CDR3 is 15 residues long. CDR3 sequence reads: CASSLGSGPNTEAFF. CDR3 nucleotides: TGTGCCAGCAGCTTGGGGAGCGGGCCGAACACTGAAGCTTTCTTT.

The V gene is TRBV5-1, the J gene TRBJ2-3; TRBD2 is a possible D gene (6 bases). The CDR3 contains 16 residues. The germline gives CDR1 SGHRS, CDR2 YFSETQ. V lost 0 bases and J lost 5, with 16 bases in between. The CDR3 loop reads CASSLEAGSVLDTQYF. The CDR3, as DNA: TGCGCCAGCAGCTTGGAAGCGGGTAGTGTCTTAGATACGCAGTATTTT.

J is TRBJ1-1 and V is TRBV19, with 7 bases lining up with TRBD1. This CDR3 spans 15 amino acids. CDR1 LNHDA and CDR2 SQIVND come from the germline V gene (reference sequence). V shed 5 bases and J 5 bases; nucleotides not matched to a gene: 11. The CDR3 DNA follows: TGTGCCAGTAGTCCCCAGACAGGGCCTGGGACTGAAGCTTTCTTT. Amino acids: CASSPQTGPGTEAFF.

The chain links TRBV30 to TRBJ1-2, with D possibly being TRBD1 (5 bases). The CDR3 has 14 residues. The V gene lost 5 bases and the J gene lost 4 bases, with 17 bases spanning the gap. The germline CDR1 and CDR2 sequences are GTSNPN and SVGIG (reference sequence). The CDR3 coding sequence is TGTGCCTGGCACCCCCAGGGCAGGACCTATGGCTACACCTTC. Translation: CAWHPQGRTYGYTF.

The chain uses TRBV5-1 and TRBJ2-5, with D perhaps TRBD2 (7 bases). The CDR3 runs to 16 residues. The germline V gene has CDR1 SGHRS and CDR2 YFSETQ. The ends were cut back, 0 bases at V and 4 bases at J, with 16 bases in the middle. The CDR3 nucleotides read TGCGCCAGCAGCTTGGCCCGTAGGGCGGGGGCAGAGACCCAGTACTTC. Protein sequence: CASSLARRAGAETQYF.

This chain connects TRBV6-1 to TRBJ2-7; possible D gene TRBD1, 5 bases. This CDR3 contains 14 residues. V was clipped by 0 bases and J by 4 bases, with 10 bases between them. Germline assignment: CDR1 MNHNS and CDR2 SASEGT. The CDR3: CASSEAGAPYEQYF. CDR3 in DNA: TGTGCCAGCAGTGAAGCAGGGGCGCCGTACGAGCAGTACTTC.

The chain combines TRBV29-1 with TRBJ1-2, with D maybe TRBD1 (5 bases). The V gene lost 5 bases and the J gene lost 0 bases, with 13 bases spanning the gap. The CDR3 consists of 14 residues. In germline, CDR1 is SQVTM, CDR2 ANQGSEA. The DNA for the CDR3 is TGCAGCGTTTCGACAGACGATTCTAACTATGGCTACACCTTC. Amino acids: CSVSTDDSNYGYTF. Full variable domain (rest looked up from reference TRBV29-1 and TRBJ1-2): SAVISQKPSRDICQRGTSLTIQCQVDSQVTMMFWYRQQPGQSLTLIATANQGSEATYESGFVIDKFPISRPNLTFSTLTVSNMSPEDSSIYLCSVSTDDSNYGYTFGSGTRLTVV.

The chain joins TRBV2 to TRBJ1-5; no definite D call. Trimming pared 8 bases from V and 4 bases from J, leaving 12 bases between. Germline CDR1 is SNHLY and CDR2 is FYNNEI. The CDR3 length is 13 residues. The CDR3 protein is CASSSQLNQPQHF. The CDR3 coding sequence is TGTGCCAGCTCCTCCCAGTTAAATCAGCCCCAGCATTTT.

The rearrangement links TRBV30 to TRBJ2-7; the D gene is possibly TRBD1 (5 bases). V was pared by 1 base and J by 5 bases, with 15 bases between. Per the germline V gene, CDR1 is GTSNPN and CDR2 is SVGIG (reference sequence). The CDR3 has 14 residues. This CDR3 reads CAWSGNSGMDEQYF. CDR3 bases: TGTGCCTGGAGTGGGAATTCAGGGATGGACGAGCAGTACTTC.

The rearrangement links TRBV7-6 to TRBJ1-2; 8 bases line up with TRBD1. Germline CDR1 SGHVS, CDR2 FNYEAQ. This CDR3 has 14 amino acids. Trimming removed 5 bases from V and 6 bases from J; junction bases left unmatched: 8. In DNA, the CDR3 is TGTGCCAGCAGCAACTCCGGGACAGGCGATGGCTACACCTTC. Its translation: CASSNSGTGDGYTF.